Below, 16 T cell receptor beta chains from the same sample are listed, as sequenced in a study of shared T cell receptors in the human thymus. Generated by immunoSEQ multiplex PCR, the TCRdb table keeps only in-frame clones and is missing some. This sample has hundreds of thousands of clones, with approximately 87% found just once. These sequences were also reported in another study, on human thymus T cells.

Sample: thymocytes. These receptors came from a boy younger than two with a congenital heart defect.

The chain couples TRBV10-3 to TRBJ2-7; a possible D gene is TRBD1 (5 bases). V was clipped by 2 bases and J by 4 bases, with 21 bases between them. CDR3 length: 17 residues. Germline-derived CDR1 and CDR2 are ENHRY and SYGVKD. The CDR3 loop is CAISEGRGWPTPYEQYF. The CDR3 nucleotides are TGTGCCATCAGTGAGGGTAGGGGATGGCCTACCCCATACGAGCAGTACTTC.

The rearrangement links TRBV19 to TRBJ1-1; weak D call: TRBD1 (6 bases). The CDR3 covers 14 residues. The germline V and J ends were trimmed by 10 bases and 2 bases, with 17 bases remaining between them. CDR1 is LNHDA and CDR2 is SQIVND in the germline V gene (reference sequence). In DNA, the CDR3 is TGTGCCACCTTCCAGGACAGAGAAAACACTGAAGCTTTCTTT. Translated, it gives CATFQDRENTEAFF.

The rearrangement links TRBV28 to TRBJ2-1; no reliable D call. The CDR3 spans 13 residues. Deletions cut 1 base from V and 7 bases from J, with 8 bases between. CDR1 is MDHEN, CDR2 SYDVKM, per germline. The DNA of the CDR3 is TGTGCCAGCAGTTTATTTCCCCCAAATGAGCAGTTCTTC. Its translation: CASSLFPPNEQFF.

As concerns this clone: The same CDR3 can be traced to other DNA sequences in this sample. The V call is TRBV6-5, the J call TRBJ2-5; 11 nucleotides agree with TRBD2. This CDR3 region has 15 residues. The germline V gene has CDR1 MNHEY and CDR2 SVGAGI. Trimming took 4 bases from V and 4 from J; bases not matched to a gene: 5. The CDR3 DNA reads as TGTGCCAGCAGTTCCTTAGCGGGGGGGCCAGAGACCCAGTACTTC. It yields the protein CASSSLAGGPETQYF.

This chain uses TRBV25-1 with TRBJ2-3, with 8 bases matching TRBD2. V lost 0 bases and J lost 6; bases outside the gene matches: 8. The CDR3 is made up of 16 amino acids. In germline, CDR1 is MGHDK, CDR2 SYGVNS. CDR3 sequence: CASSEYRRGDRDTQYF. The CDR3 DNA is TGTGCCAGCAGTGAATATCGGCGGGGGGATAGGGATACGCAGTATTTT.

This clone was found once. The chain carries TRBV6-1 and TRBJ2-7, with D maybe TRBD2 (5 bases). Per the germline V gene, CDR1 is MNHNS and CDR2 is SASEGT. The ends were cut back, 8 bases at V and 4 bases at J, with 18 bases in the middle. The CDR3 is 14 residues long. This CDR3 reads CASRTFSPQYEQYF. The CDR3 bases are TGTGCCAGCCGGACTTTTTCCCCCCAATACGAGCAGTACTTC.

The chain links TRBV5-4 to TRBJ2-1, with 9 bases identical to TRBD2. CDR1 and CDR2 from the germline V gene are SGHNT and YYREEE (reference sequence). Trimming at V came to 1 base and at J to 7 bases, leaving 6 bases not matched to a gene. This CDR3 has 15 amino acids. CDR3 coding DNA: TGTGCCAGCAGCTTGTGGCGGGAGGGGGGGAATGAGCAGTTCTTC. Amino acid sequence: CASSLWREGGNEQFF.

The genes are TRBV27 and TRBJ1-1, with TRBD1 as a possible D gene (5 bases). Looked up from germline, CDR1 is MNHEY and CDR2 is SMNVEV (reference sequence). Trimming took off 6 bases at V and 0 bases at J, with 20 bases between the two ends. The CDR3 totals 17 residues. The CDR3: CASREGRLEDMNTEAFF. CDR3 nucleotide sequence: TGTGCCAGCAGGGAGGGTAGGTTGGAGGACATGAACACTGAAGCTTTCTTT.

The chain recombines TRBV21-1 with TRBJ1-4. TRBV21-1 is a pseudogene. This CDR3 is built from 18 residues. CDR3 nucleotide sequence: TGTGCCAGCAGCGAAAAAGCCGCCGGGAGGACGGGAAATGAAAAACTGTTTTTT. The encoded protein is CASSEKAAGRTGNEKLFF.

The chain employs TRBV4-1 and TRBJ1-1, with D possibly being TRBD1 (6 bases). The length of the CDR3 is 15 residues. The V gene's germline CDR1 is MGHRA and CDR2 YSYEKL. Trimming took off 1 base at V and 6 bases at J, with 15 bases between the two ends. The CDR3 DNA sequence: TGCGCCAGCAGCCAAGTTGGGGGGGCTGAACCTGAAGCTTTCTTT. This encodes CASSQVGGAEPEAFF.

The J gene is TRBJ1-1, the V gene TRBV6-1; tentatively, D is TRBD1 (6 bases). This CDR3 spans 15 amino acids. The germline V gene has CDR1 MNHNS and CDR2 SASEGT. Trimming left V 0 bases short and J 1 base short, with 9 bases between. The CDR3: CASSEAGTPNTEAFF. The CDR3, as DNA: TGTGCCAGCAGTGAAGCGGGGACACCGAACACTGAAGCTTTCTTT.

About this clone: Additional DNA sequences in this sample encode the identical CDR3. The rearrangement links TRBV4-3 to TRBJ1-6; D gene ambiguous. The CDR3 runs 18 residues. Germline V CDR1 and CDR2: LGHNA, YSLEER. Trimming removed 4 bases from V and 0 bases from J, with 16 bases in between. The DNA of the CDR3 is TGCGCCAGCAGCCGAAGATCGCCCACGAGCTCCTATAATTCACCCCTCCACTTT. This codes for CASSRRSPTSSYNSPLHF.

The V call is TRBV18, the J call TRBJ2-7, with TRBD1 matching 7 bases. This CDR3 is 15 amino acids long. J gave up 0 bases and V 3 bases, and 5 bases lay outside the gene matches. Germline values: CDR1 KGHSH, CDR2 LQKENI. CDR3 bases: TGTGCCAGCTCACCGGGACAGACCAGCTCCTACGAGCAGTACTTC. Translated, it gives CASSPGQTSSYEQYF.

V and J are TRBV7-9 and TRBJ2-7; 9 bases are shared with TRBD2. Germline V lookup: CDR1 SEHNR, CDR2 FQNEAQ (reference sequence). The CDR3 has 17 amino acids. V dropped 5 bases and J dropped 3; count of bases not matched to a gene: 14. CDR3 region: CASSPAGVAGVYYEQYF. CDR3 DNA: TGTGCCAGCAGCCCAGCTGGGGTAGCGGGAGTTTACTACGAGCAGTACTTC.

Here the CDR3 DNA reads TGTGCCACCAGCAGAGTTAGACAGGGGCCGTGGTGTGAGCAGTACTTC. This encodes CATSRVRQGPWCEQYF. The rearrangement joins TRBV15 to TRBJ2-7; 8 nucleotides line up with TRBD1. The CDR3 is made up of 16 amino acids. The J segment lost 7 bases and the V segment lost 1 base, leaving 12 bases of the junction unmatched. CDR1 LNHNV and CDR2 YYDKDF come from the germline V gene (reference sequence).

This rearrangement joins TRBV4-3 to TRBJ1-5; no clear D gene. Germline assignment: CDR1 LGHNA and CDR2 YSLEER. This CDR3 has 16 residues. V shed 1 base and J shed 2 bases, with 12 bases lying between them. This CDR3 reads CASSQGALRGNQPQHF. Here the CDR3 DNA reads TGCGCCAGCAGCCAAGGAGCCCTGAGGGGCAATCAGCCCCAGCATTTT.